Below, 27 T cell receptor beta chains from the same sample are listed, as sequenced in a study of human T cells and chemical hapten exposure. The starting material, unfractionated whole blood, was used for total RNA extraction. Using its own MiXCR run on the 5' RACE reads, TCRdb lists one record per CDR3 protein. The sample shows about 80,000 distinct CDR3 sequences, 15% to 20% of them seen only once. The source of these receptors is a female donor in good health.

This clonotype was found a few times. The V and J genes are TRBV12-5 and TRBJ2-1; D unclear. The CDR3 sequence is 12 residues long. Trimming left V 2 bases short and J 10 bases short, with 9 bases between. Germline CDR1 LGHNT, CDR2 FRNRAP. This chain's CDR3 is CASGLKAAEQFF. Written as DNA, the CDR3 is TGTGCTAGTGGTTTGAAGGCAGCCGAGCAGTTCTTC. Full variable domain (missing parts from reference TRBV12-5 and TRBJ2-1): DARVTQTPRHKVTEMGQEVTMRCQPILGHNTVFWYRQTMMQGLELLAYFRNRAPLDDSGMPKDRFSAEMPDATLATLKIQPSEPRDSAVYFCASGLKAAEQFFGPGTRLTVL.

This clonotype was observed a few times. The CDR3 protein is CASSQVRSTGNTIYF. CDR3 coding DNA: TGTGCCAGCAGCCAAGTACGTTCCACTGGAAACACCATATATTTT. V gene TRBV14 combines with J gene TRBJ1-3; D not certain. The V gene lost 1 base and the J gene lost 2 bases, with 9 bases spanning the gap. Germline V CDR1 and CDR2: SGHDN, FVKESK. The CDR3 has 15 amino acids.

This clonotype was counted only a few times. The rearrangement links TRBV6-5 to TRBJ1-2; TRBD1 matches at 7 bases. The CDR3 is made up of 12 amino acids. V lost 6 bases and J lost 8; bases outside the gene matches: 6. From germline, CDR1 is MNHEY and CDR2 SVGAGI. The CDR3 protein is CASRFGQEGYTF. DNA of the CDR3: TGTGCCAGCAGATTCGGACAGGAGGGCTACACCTTC.

The chain recombines TRBV7-9 with TRBJ1-1; 9 nucleotides align to TRBD1. From germline, CDR1 is SEHNR and CDR2 FQNEAQ (reference sequence). This CDR3 is built from 14 residues. J gave up 5 bases and V 5 bases, and 6 bases lay outside the gene matches. This chain's CDR3 is CASSLGQGRTEAFF. CDR3 nucleotides: TGTGCCAGCAGCCTGGGACAGGGAAGGACTGAAGCTTTCTTT.

This clonotype was detected a few times. The rearrangement joins TRBV7-2 to TRBJ1-5; no firm D call. Trimming removed 5 bases from V and 3 bases from J, with 11 bases in between. This CDR3 is built from 14 residues. Germline V gives CDR1 SGHTA, CDR2 FQGNSA. The CDR3 sequence: CASSLRTSNQPQHF. For the CDR3, the DNA is TGTGCCAGCAGCCTTAGGACCTCCAATCAGCCCCAGCATTTT.

The chain couples TRBV7-9 to TRBJ2-5, with TRBD2 as a possible D gene (5 bases). The V end lost 0 bases, the J end lost 2 bases, and 10 bases lay between the germline ends. Germline CDR1 is SEHNR and CDR2 is FQNEAQ (reference sequence). This CDR3 is built from 15 residues. The CDR3 sequence is CASSLAAAEQETQYF. DNA for the CDR3: TGTGCCAGCAGCTTAGCAGCGGCGGAACAAGAGACCCAGTACTTC.

This clonotype was seen more than once but under ten times. The chain's CDR3 is CASSVGGFTEAFF. In DNA, the CDR3 is TGTGCCAGCAGCGTAGGCGGCTTTACTGAAGCTTTCTTT. V and J are TRBV9 and TRBJ1-1; D is unclear. The CDR3 contains 13 residues. The V end lost 0 bases, the J end lost 5 bases, and 8 bases lay between the germline ends. The germline V gene has CDR1 SGDLS and CDR2 YYNGEE.

In its sample, this clonotype was seen a few times. V and J are TRBV12-3 or TRBV12-4 and TRBJ2-1; 14 bases match TRBD2. The CDR3 spans 15 residues. V gave up 6 bases and J gave up 7 bases; unmatched junction bases: 5. DNA of the CDR3: TGTGCCAGCAGCGGGACTAGCGGGAGTTTTAATGAGCAGTTCTTC. Translating gives CASSGTSGSFNEQFF.

This clonotype was found many times. The rearrangement uses TRBV6-2 or TRBV6-3 and TRBJ1-1; D is unresolved. Germline CDR1 is MNHEY and CDR2 is SVGEGT. The CDR3 is 17 amino acids. V was shortened by 3 bases and J by 11 bases, with 28 bases between the two germline ends. CDR3 in DNA: TGTGCCAGCAGTTATACGAGTGGAGGAACAGCGGTAATAATGGCTTTCTTT. It yields the protein CASSYTSGGTAVIMAFF.

J is TRBJ2-1 and V is TRBV20-1; 8 nucleotides match TRBD2. CDR3 length: 13 residues. Germline V gene lookup returns CDR1 DFQATT and CDR2 SNEGSKA (reference sequence). The V segment lost 6 bases and the J segment 7 bases; nucleotides outside the gene matches: 8. The CDR3 DNA follows: TGCAGTGCCAGCCGGGGGGGGGCAAATGAGCAGTTCTTC. It yields the protein CSASRGGANEQFF.

This clonotype has a count of ten or more. The chain employs TRBV29-1 and TRBJ1-1, with 9 bases aligning to TRBD1. J was trimmed by 5 bases and V by 6 bases; bases with no gene match: 7. The CDR3 runs 13 residues. CDR1 and CDR2 (germline): SQVTM, ANQGSEA. The CDR3 loop is CSVGQGRRTEAFF. The CDR3 nucleotides read TGCAGCGTGGGACAGGGCAGGCGGACTGAAGCTTTCTTT. The full variable domain, rest sourced from reference TRBV29-1 and TRBJ1-1, is SAVISQKPSRDICQRGTSLTIQCQVDSQVTMMFWYRQQPGQSLTLIATANQGSEATYESGFVIDKFPISRPNLTFSTLTVSNMSPEDSSIYLCSVGQGRRTEAFFGQGTRLTVV.

The CDR3 region is CASSLGTQDEAFF. CDR3 DNA: TGTGCCAGCAGTTTAGGGACCCAAGATGAAGCTTTCTTT. The chain links TRBV28 to TRBJ1-1; possibly TRBD1 for D (5 bases). V was trimmed by 2 bases and J by 7 bases, leaving 11 bases between them. This CDR3 region has 13 residues. From germline, CDR1 is MDHEN and CDR2 SYDVKM.

This clonotype was observed a handful of times. J is TRBJ2-1 and V is TRBV20-1; unclear D gene. Trimming left V 6 bases short and J 9 bases short, with 15 bases between. CDR1 DFQATT and CDR2 SNEGSKA come from the germline V gene (reference sequence). The CDR3 totals 12 residues. CDR3 coding DNA: TGCAGTGCCACGGACCAGCAGTCTGAGCAGTTCTTC. Translation gives CSATDQQSEQFF.

The chain has TRBV5-1 and TRBJ1-1, with D possibly TRBD1 on 5 matching bases. The V and J ends lost 3 bases and 4 bases respectively, with 13 bases between them. The CDR3 length is 14 residues. In germline, CDR1 is SGHRS, CDR2 YFSETQ. The CDR3 sequence is CASSSDPGGTEAFF. The CDR3 nucleotides read TGCGCCAGCAGCTCCGACCCGGGGGGCACTGAAGCTTTCTTT.

The table lists this clonotype with many counts. CDR3 region: CASSRTGQGRALNTEAFF. The CDR3 nucleotides read TGCGCCAGCAGCCGGACAGGACAGGGGAGAGCCTTGAACACTGAAGCTTTCTTT. The V call is TRBV4-3, the J call TRBJ1-1, with 9 positions matching TRBD1. The CDR3 is 18 amino acids. Germline loops: CDR1 LGHNA, CDR2 YSLEER. With V trimmed by 4 bases and J by 0 bases, 12 bases remained unmatched.

There are many counts of this clonotype. The germline gene is not matched at one end of the junction; a read error may be the cause. This rearrangement joins TRBV7-4 to TRBJ1-5; 9 nucleotides agree with TRBD1. This CDR3 contains 21 residues. CDR1 is SGHVT, CDR2 SQSDAQ, per germline. The CDR3 DNA is TGTGCCAGCACCTTACAGGGGGCTTTAGGCGGTTGGACAGGGGTCAATCAGCCCCAGCATTTT. This codes for CASTLQGALGGWTGVNQPQHF.

The chain is built from TRBV24-1 and TRBJ2-1; D remains ambiguous. V was pared by 9 bases and J by 2 bases, with 4 bases between. The CDR3 has 11 amino acids. CDR1 and CDR2 (germline): KGHDR, SFDVKD. The DNA of the CDR3 is TGTGCCACCGGGACCTACAATGAGCAGTTCTTC. Residues: CATGTYNEQFF.

This clonotype was recorded a few times. The chain is built from TRBV6-5 and TRBJ1-3; D is perhaps TRBD1 (5 bases). The V gene's germline CDR1 is MNHEY and CDR2 SVGAGI. This CDR3 is built from 13 residues. The V gene lost 10 bases and the J gene lost 0 bases, with 10 bases spanning the gap. The CDR3, as DNA: TGTGCCACAATGGGGGGCTCTGGAAACACCATATATTTT. Translated: CATMGGSGNTIYF.

V usage is TRBV29-1 and J usage is TRBJ2-7, with 9 nucleotides matching TRBD2. The ends lost 3 bases at V and 0 bases at J; junction bases unmatched: 6. There are 15 residues in the CDR3. From germline, CDR1 is SQVTM and CDR2 ANQGSEA. The CDR3 sequence: CSVDKTSGGSYEQYF. The CDR3 DNA reads TGCAGCGTTGATAAGACTAGCGGAGGCTCCTACGAGCAGTACTTC.

This clonotype turned up a few times. V gene TRBV7-6 combines with J gene TRBJ2-2; the D is unclear. Trimming took off 1 base at V and 2 bases at J, with 11 bases between the two ends. The CDR3 is made up of 16 amino acids. Germline assignment: CDR1 SGHVS and CDR2 FNYEAQ. For the CDR3, the DNA is TGTGCCAGCAGCTTAGAGAGCTATCCCAACACCGGGGAGCTGTTTTTT. This encodes CASSLESYPNTGELFF.

The rearrangement links TRBV7-9 to TRBJ2-1, with 15 positions matching TRBD2. There are 21 residues in the CDR3. V was pared by 6 bases and J by 0 bases, with 15 bases of the junction left unmatched. CDR1 and CDR2 (germline): SEHNR, FQNEAQ (reference sequence). CDR3 nucleotides: TGTGCCAGCAGTTTACCACTCGGACTAGCGGGGGGGCTTAGCTCCTACAATGAGCAGTTCTTC. It codes for CASSLPLGLAGGLSSYNEQFF.

The chain is built from TRBV6-5 and TRBJ1-2, with D tentatively TRBD1 (5 bases). The CDR3 has 13 amino acids. Trimming cost V 7 bases and J 5 bases, with 14 bases left between them. Germline loops: CDR1 MNHEY, CDR2 SVGAGI. DNA for the CDR3: TGTGCCAGCAAGCCGGGGACGGGGTATGGCTACACCTTC. This codes for CASKPGTGYGYTF.

The sample holds a few counts of this clonotype. This CDR3 is CSVARGSEQYF. The DNA for the CDR3 is TGCAGCGTTGCGAGGGGCAGCGAGCAGTACTTC. The rearrangement joins TRBV29-1 to TRBJ2-7; D possibly uses TRBD1 or TRBD2 (5 bases each). The germline CDR1 and CDR2 sequences are SQVTM and ANQGSEA. The V end lost 4 bases, the J end lost 6 bases, and 10 bases lay between the germline ends. The length of the CDR3 is 11 residues.

A remark on this clonotype: A junction boundary mismatches the germline segment, possibly from a read error. The chain recombines TRBV12-3 or TRBV12-4 with TRBJ2-7, with 8 bases fitting TRBD2. The CDR3 is made up of 14 amino acids. CDR3 nucleotides: TGTGCCAGCAGTGTAGCGGGGAGCTCCTACGAGCAGTACTTC. As protein: CASSVAGSSYEQYF.

A few counts support this clonotype. The CDR3 region is CASSPRAHNEQFF. CDR3 nucleotide sequence: TGTGCCAGTAGTCCGAGGGCGCACAATGAGCAGTTCTTC. J is TRBJ2-1 and V is TRBV19; D is perhaps TRBD2 (5 bases). Germline CDR1 and CDR2: LNHDA and SQIVND (reference sequence). Deletions cut 5 bases from V and 5 bases from J, with 10 bases between. The CDR3 covers 13 residues.

The V and J genes are TRBV12-5 and TRBJ1-2, with TRBD1 as a possible D gene (5 bases). The CDR3 consists of 16 residues. Germline CDR1 LGHNT, CDR2 FRNRAP. Trimming cost V 0 bases and J 5 bases, with 16 bases left between them. The DNA for the CDR3 is TGTGCTAGTGGTTTGGTACACGGGGGGGGAAGTTATGGCTACACCTTC. It specifies CASGLVHGGGSYGYTF. Combining the CDR3 with reference TRBV12-5 and TRBJ1-2 gives the whole variable domain DARVTQTPRHKVTEMGQEVTMRCQPILGHNTVFWYRQTMMQGLELLAYFRNRAPLDDSGMPKDRFSAEMPDATLATLKIQPSEPRDSAVYFCASGLVHGGGSYGYTFGSGTRLTVV.

The V and J genes are TRBV2 and TRBJ2-3, with D uncertain. CDR3 length: 15 residues. The germline CDR1 and CDR2 sequences are SNHLY and FYNNEI. With 0 bases removed from V and 0 bases from J, the gap between germline ends came to 7 bases. CDR3 sequence reads: CASSEADSSTDTQYF. The CDR3 DNA reads as TGTGCCAGCAGTGAAGCAGATTCAAGCACAGATACGCAGTATTTT.